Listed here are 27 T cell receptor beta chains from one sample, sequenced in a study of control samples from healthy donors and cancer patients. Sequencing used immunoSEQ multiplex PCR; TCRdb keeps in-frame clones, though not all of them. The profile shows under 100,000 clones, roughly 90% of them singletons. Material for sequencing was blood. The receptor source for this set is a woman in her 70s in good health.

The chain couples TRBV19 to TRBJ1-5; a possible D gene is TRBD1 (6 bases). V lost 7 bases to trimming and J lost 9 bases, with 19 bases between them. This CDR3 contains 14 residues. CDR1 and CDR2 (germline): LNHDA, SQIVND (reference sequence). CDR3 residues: CASMVTGESGPQHF. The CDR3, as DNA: TGTGCCAGTATGGTGACAGGAGAATCAGGGCCCCAGCATTTT.

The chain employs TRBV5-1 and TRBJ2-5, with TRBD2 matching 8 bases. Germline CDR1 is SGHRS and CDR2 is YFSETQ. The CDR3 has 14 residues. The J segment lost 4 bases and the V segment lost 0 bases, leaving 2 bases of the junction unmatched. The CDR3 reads CASSLGLAGETQYF. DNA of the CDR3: TGCGCCAGCAGCTTGGGTCTAGCGGGAGAGACCCAGTACTTC.

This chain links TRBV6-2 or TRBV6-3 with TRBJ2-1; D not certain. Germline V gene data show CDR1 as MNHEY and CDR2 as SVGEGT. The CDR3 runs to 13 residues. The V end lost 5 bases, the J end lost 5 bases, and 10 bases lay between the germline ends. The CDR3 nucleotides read TGTGCCAGCAGTCAAACTGCAAACAATGAGCAGTTCTTC. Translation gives CASSQTANNEQFF.

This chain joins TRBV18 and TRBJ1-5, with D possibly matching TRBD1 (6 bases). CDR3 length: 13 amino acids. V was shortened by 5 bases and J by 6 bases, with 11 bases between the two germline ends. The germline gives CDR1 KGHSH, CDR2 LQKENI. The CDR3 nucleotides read TGTGCCAGCTCAGGAAGCAGGGGTCAGCCCCAGCATTTT. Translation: CASSGSRGQPQHF.

CDR3 amino acids: CASSVSSNEKLFF. The CDR3 nucleotides read TGTGCCAGCAGCGTGTCTTCTAATGAAAAACTGTTTTTT. V usage is TRBV5-6 and J usage is TRBJ1-4; no firm D call. The V end was cut by 4 bases, the J end by 3 bases, with 7 bases between. The CDR3 runs to 13 residues. The germline gives CDR1 SGHDT, CDR2 YYEEEE.

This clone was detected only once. The DNA for the CDR3 is TGTGCCAGCAGCTCTGAACTAGCGGCCCACAATGAGCAGTTCTTC. This gives the protein CASSSELAAHNEQFF. The chain has TRBV5-4 and TRBJ2-1; 8 bases fit TRBD2. Germline V gene lookup returns CDR1 SGHNT and CDR2 YYREEE (reference sequence). V lost 3 bases to trimming and J lost 5 bases; unmatched junction nucleotides: 7. The CDR3 covers 15 residues.

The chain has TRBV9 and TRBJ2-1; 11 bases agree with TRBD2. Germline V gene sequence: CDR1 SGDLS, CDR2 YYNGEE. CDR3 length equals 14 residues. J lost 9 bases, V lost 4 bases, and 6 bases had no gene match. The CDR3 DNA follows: TGTGCCAGCAGCTTTAGCGGGGGGGCCGGTGAGCAGTTCTTC. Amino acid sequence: CASSFSGGAGEQFF.

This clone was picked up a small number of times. CDR3 in amino acids: CASSMRGGTNTGELFF. The CDR3 DNA sequence: TGTGCCAGTAGTATGAGGGGCGGGACGAACACCGGGGAGCTGTTTTTT. The chain employs TRBV19 and TRBJ2-2; D is perhaps TRBD2 (6 bases). This CDR3 region has 16 residues. V dropped 3 bases and J dropped 0 bases, with 11 bases sitting between them. CDR1 and CDR2 (germline): LNHDA, SQIVND (reference sequence).

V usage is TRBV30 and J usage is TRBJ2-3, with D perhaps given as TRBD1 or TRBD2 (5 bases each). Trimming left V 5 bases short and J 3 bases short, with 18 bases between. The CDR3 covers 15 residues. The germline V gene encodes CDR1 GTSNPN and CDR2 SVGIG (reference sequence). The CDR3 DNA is TGTGCCTGGGGGCTAGGGCCGAGGGGTACAGATACGCAGTATTTT. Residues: CAWGLGPRGTDTQYF.

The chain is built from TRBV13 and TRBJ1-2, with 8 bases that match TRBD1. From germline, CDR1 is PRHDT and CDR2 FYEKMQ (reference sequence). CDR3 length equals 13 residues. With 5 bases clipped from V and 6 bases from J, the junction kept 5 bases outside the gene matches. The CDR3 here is CASSPDRGNGYTF. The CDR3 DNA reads TGTGCCAGCAGCCCCGACAGGGGTAATGGCTACACCTTC.

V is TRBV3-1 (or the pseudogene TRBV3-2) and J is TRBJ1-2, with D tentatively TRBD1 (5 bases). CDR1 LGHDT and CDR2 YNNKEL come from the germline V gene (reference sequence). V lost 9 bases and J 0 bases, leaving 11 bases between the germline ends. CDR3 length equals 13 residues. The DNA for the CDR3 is TGTGCCAGTAACCAGGGCGCTAACTATGGCTACACCTTC. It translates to CASNQGANYGYTF.

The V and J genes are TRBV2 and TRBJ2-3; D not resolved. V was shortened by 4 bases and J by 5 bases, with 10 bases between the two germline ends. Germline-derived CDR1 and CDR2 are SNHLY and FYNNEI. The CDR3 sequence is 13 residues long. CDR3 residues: CASSGALVDTQYF. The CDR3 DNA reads TGTGCCAGCAGTGGGGCGCTAGTAGATACGCAGTATTTT.

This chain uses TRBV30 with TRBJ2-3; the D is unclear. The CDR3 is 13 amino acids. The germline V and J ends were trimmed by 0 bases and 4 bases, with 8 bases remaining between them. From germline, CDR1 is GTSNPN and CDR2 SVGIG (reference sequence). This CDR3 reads CAWSVSTSDTQYF. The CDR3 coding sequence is TGTGCCTGGAGTGTCTCGACCTCAGATACGCAGTATTTT.

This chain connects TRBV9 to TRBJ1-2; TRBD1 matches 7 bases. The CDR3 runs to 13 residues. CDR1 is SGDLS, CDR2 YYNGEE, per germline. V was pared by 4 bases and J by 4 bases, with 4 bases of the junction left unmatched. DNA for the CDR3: TGTGCCAGCAGCCTAGGGACAGTCTATGGCTACACCTTC. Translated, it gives CASSLGTVYGYTF.

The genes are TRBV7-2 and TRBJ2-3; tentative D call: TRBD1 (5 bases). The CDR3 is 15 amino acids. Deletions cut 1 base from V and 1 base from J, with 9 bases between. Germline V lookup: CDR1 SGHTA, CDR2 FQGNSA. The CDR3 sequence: CASSLEGRGTDTQYF. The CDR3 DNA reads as TGTGCCAGCAGCTTAGAAGGCAGGGGCACAGATACGCAGTATTTT.

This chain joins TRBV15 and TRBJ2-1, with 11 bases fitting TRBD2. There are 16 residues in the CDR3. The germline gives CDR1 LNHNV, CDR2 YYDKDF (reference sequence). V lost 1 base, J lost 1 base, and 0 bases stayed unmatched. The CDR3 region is CATSRGLAGSYNEQFF. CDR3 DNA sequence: TGTGCCACCAGCAGAGGACTAGCGGGATCCTACAATGAGCAGTTCTTC.

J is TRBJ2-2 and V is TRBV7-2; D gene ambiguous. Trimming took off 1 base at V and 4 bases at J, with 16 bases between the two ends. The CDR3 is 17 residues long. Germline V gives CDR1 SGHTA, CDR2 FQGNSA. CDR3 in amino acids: CASSLGLLRDGTGELFF. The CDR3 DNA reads TGTGCCAGCAGCTTAGGCCTACTAAGGGATGGCACCGGGGAGCTGTTTTTT.

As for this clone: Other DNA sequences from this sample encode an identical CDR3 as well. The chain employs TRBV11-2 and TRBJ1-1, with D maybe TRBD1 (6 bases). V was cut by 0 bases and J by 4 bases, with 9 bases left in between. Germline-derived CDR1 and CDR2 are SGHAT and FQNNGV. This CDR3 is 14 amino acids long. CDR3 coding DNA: TGTGCCAGCAGCTTAGACGGGGGCGGCACTGAAGCTTTCTTT. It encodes CASSLDGGGTEAFF. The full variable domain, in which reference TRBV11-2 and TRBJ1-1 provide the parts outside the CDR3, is EAGVAQSPRYKIIEKRQSVAFWCNPISGHATLYWYQQILGQGPKLLIQFQNNGVVDDSQLPKDRFSAERLKGVDSTLKIQPAKLEDSAVYLCASSLDGGGTEAFFGQGTRLTVV.

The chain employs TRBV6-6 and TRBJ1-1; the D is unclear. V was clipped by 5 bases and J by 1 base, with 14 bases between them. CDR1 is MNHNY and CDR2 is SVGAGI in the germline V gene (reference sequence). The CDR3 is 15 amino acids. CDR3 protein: CASSPPRRWNTEAFF. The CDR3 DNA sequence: TGTGCCAGCAGTCCCCCGAGACGGTGGAACACTGAAGCTTTCTTT.

CDR3 loop: CASSHVDTEAFF. The CDR3 DNA reads as TGCGCCAGCAGCCATGTTGACACTGAAGCTTTCTTT. The chain combines TRBV5-1 with TRBJ1-1; no clear D gene. This CDR3 is built from 12 residues. From germline, CDR1 is SGHRS and CDR2 YFSETQ. Deletions cut 4 bases from V and 3 bases from J, with 7 bases between.

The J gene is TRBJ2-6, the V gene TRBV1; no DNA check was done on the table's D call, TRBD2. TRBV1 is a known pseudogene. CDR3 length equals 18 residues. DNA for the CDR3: TGCACCAGCACCCCAGCGGGAGCCCAACACTCTGGGGCCAACGTCCTGACTTTC. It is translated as CTSTPAGAQHSGANVLTF.

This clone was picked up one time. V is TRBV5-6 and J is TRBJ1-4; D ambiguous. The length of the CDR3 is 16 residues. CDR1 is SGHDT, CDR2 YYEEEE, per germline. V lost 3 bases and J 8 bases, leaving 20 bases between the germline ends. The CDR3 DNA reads TGTGCCAGCAGCTCCCTTGAGACCGCCGCCGGCGAAAAACTGTTTTTT. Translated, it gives CASSSLETAAGEKLFF.

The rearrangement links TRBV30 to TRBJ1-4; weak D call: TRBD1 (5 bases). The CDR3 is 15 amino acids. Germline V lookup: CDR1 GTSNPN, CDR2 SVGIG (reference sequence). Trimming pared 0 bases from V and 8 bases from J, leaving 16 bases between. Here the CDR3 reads CAWSVGGSVYEKLFF. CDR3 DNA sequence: TGTGCCTGGAGTGTTGGGGGATCGGTATACGAAAAACTGTTTTTT.

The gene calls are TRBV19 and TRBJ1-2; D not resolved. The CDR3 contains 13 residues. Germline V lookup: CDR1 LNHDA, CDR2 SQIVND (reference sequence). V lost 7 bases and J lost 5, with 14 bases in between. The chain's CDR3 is CASNEATAYGYTF. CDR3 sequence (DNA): TGTGCCAGTAATGAGGCCACAGCTTATGGCTACACCTTC.

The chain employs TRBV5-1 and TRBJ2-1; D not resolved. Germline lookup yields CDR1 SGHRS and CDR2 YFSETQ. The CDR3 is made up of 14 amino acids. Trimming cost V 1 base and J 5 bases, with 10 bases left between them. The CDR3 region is CASSLLADDNEQFF. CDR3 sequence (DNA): TGCGCCAGCAGCTTGTTGGCGGACGACAATGAGCAGTTCTTC.

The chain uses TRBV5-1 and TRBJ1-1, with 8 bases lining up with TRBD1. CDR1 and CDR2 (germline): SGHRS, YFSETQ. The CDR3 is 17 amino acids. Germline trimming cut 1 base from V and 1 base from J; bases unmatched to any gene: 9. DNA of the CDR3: TGCGCCAGCAGCTTGCCGAACCGGGACAGGACGAACACTGAAGCTTTCTTT. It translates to CASSLPNRDRTNTEAFF.

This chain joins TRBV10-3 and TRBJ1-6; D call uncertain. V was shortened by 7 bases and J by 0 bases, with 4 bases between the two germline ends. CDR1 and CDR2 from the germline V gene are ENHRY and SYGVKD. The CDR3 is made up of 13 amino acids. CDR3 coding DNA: TGTGCCATCAAGGGCTCCTATAATTCACCCCTCCACTTT. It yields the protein CAIKGSYNSPLHF.